The next 19 T cell receptor beta chains were all read from a single sample in a study of identical twins. TCRdb recomputed calls from the 5' RACE reads with MiXCR, one row per CDR3 protein. The sample lists 750,000 to 950,000 distinct CDR3 sequences; roughly 12% were seen once. The same specimen was also included in a second study, on yellow fever vaccine responses in identical twins.

The sequenced sample consisted of PBMCs. All receptors derive from a woman under 30 in good health.

As regards this clonotype: An end of the junction differs from the germline gene, which may be a read error. The rearrangement links TRBV27 to TRBJ2-3, with D possibly matching TRBD2 (6 bases). The germline gives CDR1 MNHEY, CDR2 SMNVEV (reference sequence). The CDR3 runs to 15 residues. The CDR3 here is CASSVSGILGGTQYF. CDR3 nucleotide sequence: TGTGCCAGCAGTGTATCAGGCATCCTGGGGGGTACGCAGTATTTT.

The CDR3 reads CASSPKIDSNTDTQYF. CDR3 DNA: TGTGCCAGCAGTCCTAAAATCGACAGTAACACAGATACGCAGTATTTT. This sequence joins TRBV11-2 and TRBJ2-3; perhaps TRBD1 as D (5 bases). V lost 6 bases and J lost 2, with 18 bases in between. The CDR3 spans 16 residues. The V gene's germline CDR1 is SGHAT and CDR2 FQNNGV.

There are a few counts of this clonotype. V usage is TRBV18 and J usage is TRBJ2-3; no firm D call. The CDR3 has 19 residues. Germline CDR1 and CDR2: KGHSH and LQKENI. Deletions cut 0 bases from V and 2 bases from J, with 21 bases between. Here the CDR3 DNA reads TGTGCCAGCTCACCACCGGTCGATTTTCTCATCCCGCTCACAGATACGCAGTATTTT. Residues: CASSPPVDFLIPLTDTQYF. Full variable domain (missing parts from reference TRBV18 and TRBJ2-3): NAGVMQNPRHLVRRRGQEARLRCSPMKGHSHVYWYRQLPEEGLKFMVYLQKENIIDESGMPKERFSAEFPKEGPSILRIQQVVRGDSAAYFCASSPPVDFLIPLTDTQYFGPGTRLTVL.

This sequence joins TRBV12-3 or TRBV12-4 and TRBJ2-2; TRBD2 matches 7 bases. The V segment lost 8 bases and the J segment 1 base; nucleotides outside the gene matches: 4. The CDR3 extends over 14 amino acids. The CDR3 here is CASLLAENTGELFF. CDR3 in DNA: TGTGCCAGCCTCCTAGCGGAGAACACCGGGGAGCTGTTTTTT.

This clonotype was observed a few times. The chain has TRBV5-1 and TRBJ2-1, with 8 bases lining up with TRBD2. J gave up 5 bases and V 3 bases, and 13 bases lay outside the gene matches. Germline V gives CDR1 SGHRS, CDR2 YFSETQ. The CDR3 loop spans 17 amino acids. The DNA of the CDR3 is TGCGCCAGCAGCTCCCCCCCGGGACTAGTTAGGGACAATGAGCAGTTCTTC. Its translation is CASSSPPGLVRDNEQFF.

This clonotype was recorded at least ten times. The chain has TRBV5-1 and TRBJ2-7; D unresolved. This CDR3 is 13 amino acids long. From germline, CDR1 is SGHRS and CDR2 YFSETQ. V was shortened by 5 bases and J by 4 bases, with 13 bases between the two germline ends. This CDR3 is CASSSGPTYEQYF. The CDR3 DNA follows: TGCGCCAGCAGTTCCGGACCGACTTACGAGCAGTACTTC.

This clonotype was seen a few times. This chain uses TRBV7-2 with TRBJ2-1, with TRBD2 matching over 7 bases. V gave up 1 base and J gave up 4 bases; unmatched junction bases: 7. This CDR3 is 16 amino acids long. The germline gives CDR1 SGHTA, CDR2 FQGNSA. This CDR3 is CASSLVVASGYNEQFF. CDR3 in DNA: TGTGCCAGCAGCTTAGTGGTCGCTAGCGGTTACAATGAGCAGTTCTTC.

A few counts support this clonotype. The chain uses TRBV5-1 and TRBJ2-2; a possible D gene is TRBD1 (6 bases). CDR3 length: 15 amino acids. Trimming took off 2 bases at V and 7 bases at J, with 15 bases between the two ends. From germline, CDR1 is SGHRS and CDR2 YFSETQ. The DNA for the CDR3 is TGCGCCAGCAGCTTCACCTACAGGGAAGACGGGGAGCTGTTTTTT. This encodes CASSFTYREDGELFF.

This clonotype was observed a handful of times. CDR3 loop: CASSDLWGSGSPLHF. CDR3 nucleotides: TGTGCCAGCAGTGATCTATGGGGCTCGGGGTCACCCCTCCACTTT. The V and J genes are TRBV2 and TRBJ1-6; D possibly corresponds to TRBD1 (5 bases). CDR1 and CDR2 (germline): SNHLY, FYNNEI. V shed 3 bases and J shed 10 bases, with 16 bases lying between them. CDR3 length: 15 amino acids. Drawing the rest from reference TRBV2 and TRBJ1-6, the complete variable domain is EPEVTQTPSHQVTQMGQEVILRCVPISNHLYFYWYRQILGQKVEFLVSFYNNEISEKSEIFDDQFSVERPDGSNFTLKIRSTKLEDSAMYFCASSDLWGSGSPLHFGNGTRLTVT.

The table lists this clonotype with a few counts. At one end, the junction sequence differs from germline, possibly due to a read error. This chain joins TRBV27 and TRBJ2-3, with 7 bases aligning to TRBD2. The CDR3 has 10 amino acids. Per the germline V gene, CDR1 is MNHEY and CDR2 is SMNVEV (reference sequence). CDR3 amino acids: CRGVGDPQYF. Here the CDR3 DNA reads TGCCGGGGGGTGGGAGATCCGCAGTATTTT.

The chain has TRBV9 and TRBJ2-1, with 12 bases lining up with TRBD2. The CDR3 contains 18 residues. Germline V gives CDR1 SGDLS, CDR2 YYNGEE. Losses at the gene ends were 4 bases for V and 1 base for J; bases not matched to a gene: 9. The CDR3 DNA reads TGTGCCAGCAGCCCCTCGGGGCTAGCGGGAGGGTCCTACAATGAGCAGTTCTTC. Translating it yields CASSPSGLAGGSYNEQFF.

The count of this clonotype is one. The V and J genes are TRBV27 and TRBJ2-2; possible D gene TRBD2, 5 bases. V was shortened by 2 bases and J by 7 bases, with 8 bases between the two germline ends. The CDR3 has 13 residues. The V gene's germline CDR1 is MNHEY and CDR2 SMNVEV (reference sequence). CDR3 amino acids: CASSLGSLGELFF. CDR3 DNA sequence: TGTGCCAGCAGTTTAGGGAGTCTCGGGGAGCTGTTTTTT.

This clonotype was recorded at least ten times. CDR3 DNA: TGTGCCACCAGCAGAGGAGGACAGGGTTTTGGGTACACCTTC. Amino acids: CATSRGGQGFGYTF. The chain combines TRBV15 with TRBJ1-2; 8 positions match TRBD1. The CDR3 is 14 amino acids. Germline V lookup: CDR1 LNHNV, CDR2 YYDKDF (reference sequence). With 1 base clipped from V and 11 bases from J, the junction kept 9 bases outside the gene matches.

This chain uses TRBV29-1 with TRBJ2-1; D call uncertain. V lost 1 base and J lost 1, with 8 bases in between. The germline gives CDR1 SQVTM, CDR2 ANQGSEA. This CDR3 is 14 amino acids long. The CDR3 DNA is TGCAGCGTTGAAGGAACTCAGTCCTACAATGAGCAGTTCTTC. As protein: CSVEGTQSYNEQFF.

This clonotype was seen more than once but under ten times. The chain uses TRBV3-1 and TRBJ1-1; D not certain. Trimming pared 2 bases from V and 10 bases from J, leaving 20 bases between. Looked up from germline, CDR1 is LGHDT and CDR2 is YNNKEL (reference sequence). This CDR3 comprises 15 residues. The CDR3 reads CASSQMDRLSAGAFF. The CDR3 bases are TGTGCCAGCAGCCAAATGGACCGACTCTCCGCTGGAGCTTTCTTT. Full variable domain (outside the CDR3, taken from reference TRBV3-1 and TRBJ1-1): DTAVSQTPKYLVTQMGNDKSIKCEQNLGHDTMYWYKQDSKKFLKIMFSYNNKELIINETVPNRFSPKSPDKAHLNLHINSLELGDSAVYFCASSQMDRLSAGAFFGQGTRLTVV.

V usage is TRBV7-8 and J usage is TRBJ2-5; 9 nucleotides agree with TRBD2. J lost 5 bases, V lost 5 bases, and 12 bases had no gene match. Per germline, CDR1 SGHVS and CDR2 FQNEAQ. The CDR3 totals 16 residues. The CDR3 DNA is TGTGCCAGCAGCCCCTTTCTAGCGGGGATGGATGAGACCCAGTACTTC. Its translation is CASSPFLAGMDETQYF. The whole variable domain, filled in from reference TRBV7-8 and TRBJ2-5, reads GAGVSQSPRYKVAKRGQDVALRCDPISGHVSLFWYQQALGQGPEFLTYFQNEAQLDKSGLPSDRFFAERPEGSVSTLKIQRTQQEDSAVYLCASSPFLAGMDETQYFGPGTRLLVL.

The J gene is TRBJ2-3, the V gene TRBV2; TRBD1 matches 7 bases. The V gene end was trimmed by 6 bases and the J gene end by 6 bases; junction bases not matched to a gene: 12. CDR3 size: 15 residues. Germline values: CDR1 SNHLY, CDR2 FYNNEI. This CDR3 reads CASREQGSRTDTQYF. CDR3 nucleotides: TGTGCCAGCAGAGAACAGGGGTCCCGGACGGATACGCAGTATTTT. Looking up the rest from reference TRBV2 and TRBJ2-3 gives the full variable domain: EPEVTQTPSHQVTQMGQEVILRCVPISNHLYFYWYRQILGQKVEFLVSFYNNEISEKSEIFDDQFSVERPDGSNFTLKIRSTKLEDSAMYFCASREQGSRTDTQYFGPGTRLTVL.

At least ten counts were recorded for this clonotype. The rearrangement joins TRBV10-1 to TRBJ2-3, with D possibly being TRBD1 (6 bases). Germline V gene sequence: CDR1 WNHNN, CDR2 SYGVQD (reference sequence). V was cut by 5 bases and J by 0 bases, with 9 bases left in between. This CDR3 has 14 residues. This CDR3 reads CASSTDSSTDTQYF. The CDR3 DNA reads TGCGCCAGCAGTACGGACAGCAGCACAGATACGCAGTATTTT.

The table lists this clonotype with a few counts. The V call is TRBV20-1, the J call TRBJ1-1, with a weak D call TRBD1 (5 bases). CDR1 and CDR2 from the germline V gene are DFQATT and SNEGSKA (reference sequence). The CDR3 runs 9 residues. Trimming took off 3 bases at V and 14 bases at J, with 10 bases between the two ends. The CDR3 loop is CSARGQVFF. Written as DNA, the CDR3 is TGCAGTGCTAGGGGGCAGGTCTTCTTT.